This TCR beta chain was observed in a study of blood T cell repertoires in COVID-19. Across the study: COVID-19 samples from acute and convalescent phases originated in the United States, Italy and Spain.

The V end lost 0 bases, the J end lost 3 bases, and 15 bases lay between the germline ends. Germline lookup yields CDR1 SGHRS and CDR2 YFSETQ. The CDR3 length is 16 residues. Assay used: immunoSEQ multiplex PCR; TCRdb lists only in-frame clones, some missing. The data show roughly 200,000 clones, about 85% seen once. The chain employs TRBV5-1 and TRBJ1-1, with D maybe TRBD1 (5 bases). Sequencing input: peripheral blood. This sequence was found in an elderly woman with acute or convalescent COVID-19. This CDR3 reads CASSLDIGGSHTEAFF. The CDR3 DNA follows: TGCGCCAGCAGCTTGGATATCGGGGGATCTCACACTGAAGCTTTCTTT. Based on the CDR3 plus reference TRBV5-1 and TRBJ1-1, the full variable domain is KAGVTQTPRYLIKTRGQQVTLSCSPISGHRSVSWYQQTPGQGLQFLFEYFSETQRNKGNFPGRFSGRQFSNSRSEMNVSTLELGDSALYLCASSLDIGGSHTEAFFGQGTRLTVV.